What follows are 21 T cell receptor beta chains derived from one specimen sequenced in a study of blood T cell repertoires in COVID-19. The assay was immunoSEQ multiplex PCR, and TCRdb's table has in-frame clones only and misses some. The sample comprises 490,000 or so clones, 80% to 90% of which are singletons, and 6.5% to 8.5% rests with the top ten. Sample: PBMCs or T cells enriched from blood (not recorded which). These TCRs come from a woman aged 60 to 75 who had recovered from COVID-19.

The chain recombines TRBV12-3 or TRBV12-4 with TRBJ1-2, with TRBD1 identical over 9 bases. The junction had 5 bases not matched to a gene; V was cut back by 3 bases and J by 12 bases. The CDR3 loop spans 12 amino acids. The CDR3, as DNA: TGTGCCAGCAGTTTGGGACAGGGCTGGGACACCTTC. Translating gives CASSLGQGWDTF.

This clone was recorded only once. The chain employs TRBV7-2 and TRBJ2-7; the match to TRBD1 covers 8 bases. Germline CDR1 and CDR2: SGHTA and FQGNSA. After removal of 5 bases from V and 3 bases from J, the junction contained 6 bases not matched to a gene. The CDR3 length is 14 residues. This chain's CDR3 is CASSPGTGNYEQYV. In DNA form, the CDR3 reads TGTGCCAGCAGCCCAGGGACAGGTAACTACGAGCAGTACGTC.

The chain employs TRBV5-1 and TRBJ2-2; TRBD2 might be the D (5 bases). Trimming took 4 bases from V and 0 from J, leaving 19 bases between them. This CDR3 has 18 amino acids. Germline CDR1 SGHRS, CDR2 YFSETQ. The CDR3 is CASSTTPTGYANTGELFF. DNA of the CDR3: TGCGCCAGCAGCACCACCCCAACGGGGTACGCGAACACCGGGGAGCTGTTTTTT.

The chain links TRBV9 to TRBJ2-7, with D uncertain. V shed 0 bases and J shed 0 bases, with 7 bases lying between them. From germline, CDR1 is SGDLS and CDR2 YYNGEE. The CDR3 has 14 amino acids. The CDR3 region is CASSVDGVSYEQYF. As DNA, the CDR3 is TGTGCCAGCAGCGTAGATGGAGTCTCCTACGAGCAGTACTTC.

This clone has only one observation. The chain is built from TRBV5-4 and TRBJ1-2; 8 positions match TRBD1. The CDR3 contains 14 residues. Germline V gene data show CDR1 as SGHNT and CDR2 as YYREEE (reference sequence). The V and J ends lost 2 bases and 4 bases, in that order; junction bases with no gene match: 4. The CDR3, as DNA: TGTGCCAGCAGCTTAGTCGGGACAGGCTATGGCTACACCTTC. It yields the protein CASSLVGTGYGYTF.

This chain connects TRBV7-8 to TRBJ1-1; perhaps TRBD1 as D (6 bases). This CDR3 is built from 14 residues. Trimming pared 3 bases from V and 4 bases from J, leaving 12 bases between. Germline V gene lookup returns CDR1 SGHVS and CDR2 FQNEAQ. The CDR3 region is CASSFAGGGTEAFF. CDR3 coding DNA: TGTGCCAGCAGCTTTGCTGGGGGCGGCACTGAAGCTTTCTTT.

The rearrangement links TRBV24-1 to TRBJ2-2; possibly TRBD2 for D (5 bases). Per the germline V gene, CDR1 is KGHDR and CDR2 is SFDVKD. The CDR3 length is 17 residues. Deletions cut 5 bases from V and 5 bases from J, with 20 bases between. The CDR3 spells CATSARPGKRGTGELFF. In DNA, the CDR3 is TGTGCCACCAGTGCCAGACCGGGAAAACGAGGGACCGGGGAGCTGTTTTTT.

The chain combines TRBV2 with TRBJ1-2; 7 bases line up with TRBD1. CDR1 SNHLY and CDR2 FYNNEI come from the germline V gene. There are 17 residues in the CDR3. V shed 4 bases, J shed 0 bases, and the junction held 11 bases outside the gene matches. CDR3 loop: CASSGGTGVFPNYGYTF. For the CDR3, the DNA is TGTGCCAGCAGTGGGGGCACAGGGGTATTTCCTAACTATGGCTACACCTTC.

This clone was picked up a small number of times. The chain carries TRBV5-8 and TRBJ1-3, with D possibly matching TRBD1 (5 bases). With 2 bases removed from V and 4 bases from J, the gap between germline ends came to 10 bases. CDR3 length: 14 residues. Germline CDR1 SGHTS, CDR2 YDEGEE. The CDR3 loop is CASSLPGSGNTIYF. The CDR3 DNA reads as TGTGCCAGCAGCTTACCAGGGTCGGGAAACACCATATATTTT.

V gene TRBV2 combines with J gene TRBJ2-5; 7 nucleotides line up with TRBD2. J was trimmed by 4 bases and V by 6 bases; bases with no gene match: 5. CDR3 size: 13 residues. Germline CDR1 SNHLY, CDR2 FYNNEI. Here the CDR3 reads CASRWEGGETQYF. The DNA for the CDR3 is TGTGCCAGCAGGTGGGAGGGCGGAGAGACCCAGTACTTC.

On this clone: Mismatch with germline at one junction end may stem from a read error. Other nucleotide sequences from this sample produce the same CDR3. The chain joins TRBV24-1 to TRBJ1-2; D gene ambiguous. The CDR3 extends over 11 amino acids. The V gene's germline CDR1 is KGHDR and CDR2 SFDVKD. CDR3 bases: TGTGCCACTAGTGATGAGAATGGCTACACCTTC. Amino acid sequence: CATSDENGYTF.

CDR3: CATSDSGTAYGYTF. In DNA, the CDR3 is TGTGCCACCAGTGATTCCGGGACAGCCTATGGCTACACCTTC. The rearrangement uses TRBV24-1 and TRBJ1-2, with TRBD1 matching over 7 bases. Per germline, CDR1 KGHDR and CDR2 SFDVKD. This CDR3 is 14 amino acids long. V lost 2 bases, J lost 4 bases, and 3 bases stayed unmatched.

This clone came up a few times. The rearrangement links TRBV27 to TRBJ1-1, with D perhaps matching TRBD1 (6 bases). Per the germline V gene, CDR1 is MNHEY and CDR2 is SMNVEV (reference sequence). This CDR3 is built from 18 residues. V dropped 5 bases and J dropped 2 bases, with 24 bases sitting between them. The CDR3 DNA is TGTGCCAGCAGTCCCCACTACAGGGCGTCTCCCCCAAACACTGAAGCTTTCTTT. As protein: CASSPHYRASPPNTEAFF.

The V and J genes are TRBV27 and TRBJ1-1; TRBD1 agrees at 7 bases. From germline, CDR1 is MNHEY and CDR2 SMNVEV (reference sequence). This CDR3 contains 16 residues. The J segment lost 1 base and the V segment lost 2 bases, leaving 7 bases of the junction unmatched. CDR3 sequence: CASSLRDRQGNTEAFF. The CDR3 DNA is TGTGCCAGCAGTTTACGAGACCGACAGGGGAACACTGAAGCTTTCTTT.

The chain combines TRBV6-5 with TRBJ1-2; no clear D. The germline gives CDR1 MNHEY, CDR2 SVGAGI. The CDR3 is made up of 13 amino acids. Trimming cost V 7 bases and J 1 base, with 10 bases left between them. CDR3 sequence: CASKLSVNYGYTF. DNA of the CDR3: TGTGCCAGCAAGCTTTCGGTTAACTATGGCTACACCTTC.

The chain has TRBV13 and TRBJ1-6; no firm D call. V was trimmed by 2 bases and J by 5 bases, leaving 10 bases between them. CDR1 and CDR2 (germline): PRHDT, FYEKMQ (reference sequence). This CDR3 is built from 15 residues. CDR3 in amino acids: CASSLHVSNNSPLHF. The DNA for the CDR3 is TGTGCCAGCAGCTTACATGTCAGTAATAATTCACCCCTCCACTTT. The complete variable domain, with remaining parts taken from reference TRBV13 and TRBJ1-6, reads AAGVIQSPRHLIKEKRETATLKCYPIPRHDTVYWYQQGPGQDPQFLISFYEKMQSDKGSIPDRFSAQQFSDYHSELNMSSLELGDSALYFCASSLHVSNNSPLHFGNGTRLTVT.

The J gene is TRBJ2-7, the V gene TRBV6-5; D perhaps matches TRBD2 (5 bases). Looked up from germline, CDR1 is MNHEY and CDR2 is SVGAGI. This CDR3 region has 13 residues. Trimming stripped 6 bases from V and 2 bases from J, with 11 bases between. The CDR3 DNA reads as TGTGCCAGCAGACCCACCGGGGCCTACGAGCAGTACGTC. This sequence encodes CASRPTGAYEQYV.

The V and J genes are TRBV27 and TRBJ1-1; 8 positions match TRBD1. The trim removed 5 bases at V and 4 bases at J, leaving 6 bases unmatched. The germline V gene encodes CDR1 MNHEY and CDR2 SMNVEV (reference sequence). This CDR3 has 14 amino acids. CDR3 residues: CASSKGQAGTEAFF. Here the CDR3 DNA reads TGTGCCAGCAGTAAGGGACAGGCTGGCACTGAAGCTTTCTTT.

The genes are TRBV2 and TRBJ2-2; the D gene is possibly TRBD2 (6 bases). Germline values: CDR1 SNHLY, CDR2 FYNNEI. V dropped 8 bases and J dropped 3 bases, with 16 bases sitting between them. The CDR3 consists of 15 residues. CDR3 loop: CASGGLTPDTGELFF. The CDR3 DNA reads as TGTGCCAGCGGGGGACTTACCCCGGACACCGGGGAGCTGTTTTTT. Using reference TRBV2 and TRBJ2-2 for the parts outside the CDR3, the full variable domain is EPEVTQTPSHQVTQMGQEVILRCVPISNHLYFYWYRQILGQKVEFLVSFYNNEISEKSEIFDDQFSVERPDGSNFTLKIRSTKLEDSAMYFCASGGLTPDTGELFFGEGSRLTVL.

The chain employs TRBV18 and TRBJ2-5; TRBD2 agrees at 14 bases. Trimming took 0 bases from V and 4 from J; bases not matched to a gene: 4. Germline V gene lookup returns CDR1 KGHSH and CDR2 LQKENI. The CDR3 totals 17 residues. The CDR3 spells CASSPPGTSGGGETQYF. In DNA form, the CDR3 reads TGTGCCAGCTCACCACCCGGGACTAGCGGGGGAGGAGAGACCCAGTACTTC.

This clone has just one count. V is TRBV29-1 and J is TRBJ1-1, with TRBD1 matching 9 bases. The CDR3 is made up of 12 amino acids. V was clipped by 5 bases and J by 7 bases; unmatched bases: 5. From germline, CDR1 is SQVTM and CDR2 ANQGSEA. CDR3 sequence (DNA): TGCAGCGTTCAACAGGGGGCTAATGAAGCTTTCTTT. It encodes CSVQQGANEAFF.